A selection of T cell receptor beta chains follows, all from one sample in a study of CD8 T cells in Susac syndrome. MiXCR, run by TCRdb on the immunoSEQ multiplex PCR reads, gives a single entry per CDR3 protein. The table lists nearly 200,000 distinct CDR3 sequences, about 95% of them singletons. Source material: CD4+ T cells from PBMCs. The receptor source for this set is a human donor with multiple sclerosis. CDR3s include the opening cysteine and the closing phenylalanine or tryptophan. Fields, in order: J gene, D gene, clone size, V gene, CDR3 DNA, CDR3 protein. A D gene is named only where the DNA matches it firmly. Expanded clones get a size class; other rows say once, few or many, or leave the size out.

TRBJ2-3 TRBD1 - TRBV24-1 TGTGCCACCAGTGAACCGGGACAGGGGACAGATACGCAGTATTTT CATSEPGQGTDTQYF
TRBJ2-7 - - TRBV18 TGTGCCAGCTCACCGCCCATGGGCGACGAGCAGTACTTC CASSPPMGDEQYF
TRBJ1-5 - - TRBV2 TGTGCCAGCAGTGTAGAGGGAGGTCCGAATCAGCCCCAGCATTTT CASSVEGGPNQPQHF
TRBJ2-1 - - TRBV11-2 TGTGCCAGCAGCTTTGGGGGGGCCGCGGAGCAGTTCTTC CASSFGGAAEQFF
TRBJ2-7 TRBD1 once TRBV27 TGTGCCAGCAGCCGACAGGGCTACTACGAGCAGTACTTC CASSRQGYYEQYF
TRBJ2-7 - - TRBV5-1 TGCGCCAGCAGCTTGGCCCCGGGCCAGGACAACTACGAGCAGTACTTC CASSLAPGQDNYEQYF
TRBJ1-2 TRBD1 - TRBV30 TGTGCCTTTCGGACAGGACCGGGCTACACCTTC CAFRTGPGYTF
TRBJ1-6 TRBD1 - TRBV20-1 TGCAGTGCTACGGGGACAGGGTATGATTCACCCCTCCACTTT CSATGTGYDSPLHF
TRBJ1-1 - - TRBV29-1 TGCAGCGTTGGCGTGGGTGACGGGAACACTGAAGCTTTCTTT CSVGVGDGNTEAFF
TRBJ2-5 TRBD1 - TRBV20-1 TGCAGGGTTGGACAGGGTGGAGAGACCCAGTACTTC CRVGQGGETQYF
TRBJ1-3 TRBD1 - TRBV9 TGTGCCAGCAGCGGGAGAGGGACAGTCTCTGGAAACACCATATATTTT CASSGRGTVSGNTIYF
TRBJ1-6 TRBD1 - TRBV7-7 TGTGCTAGCAGCTTGGACAGGCATTCACCCCTCCACTTT CASSLDRHSPLHF
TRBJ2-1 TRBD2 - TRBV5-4 TGTGCCAGCAGCCCCCCGGCTAGCGGGAGTAATGAGCAGTTCTTC CASSPPASGSNEQFF
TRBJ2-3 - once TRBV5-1 TGCGCCAGCAGCTTCCACAGGGACACAGATACGCAGTATTTT CASSFHRDTDTQYF
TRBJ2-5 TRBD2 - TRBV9 TGTGCCAGCAGCGTAGGAGCTGGCGGGAGGGTAGAGACCCAGTACTTC CASSVGAGGRVETQYF
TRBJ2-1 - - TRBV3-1 TGTGCCAGCAGCCAAGATTTGAACCGAGGGGGCAATGAGCAGTTCTTC CASSQDLNRGGNEQFF
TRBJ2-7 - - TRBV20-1 TGCAGTGCTAGAGGGGGCCATGGTGATGGGACCTACGAGCAGTACTTC CSARGGHGDGTYEQYF
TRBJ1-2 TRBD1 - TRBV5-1 TGCGCCAGCAGTAATTGGGACAGTTCGCACTATGGCTACACCTTC CASSNWDSSHYGYTF
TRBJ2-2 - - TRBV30 TGTGCCTGGAGTGTCCTTGGCGGGTGGAAGAACACCGGGGAGCTGTTTTTT CAWSVLGGWKNTGELFF
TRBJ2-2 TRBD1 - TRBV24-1 TGTGCCACCAGTGCGGGGACAGGGGTGACCGGGGAGCTGTTTTTT CATSAGTGVTGELFF
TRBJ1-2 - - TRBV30 TGTGCCTGGAGAGAGGGGGTTAACTATGGCTACACCTTC CAWREGVNYGYTF
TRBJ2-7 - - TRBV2 TGTGCCAGCATTAGCTCCTACGAGCAGTACTTC CASISSYEQYF
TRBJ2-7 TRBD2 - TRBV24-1 TGTGCCACCAGTGATACCGGGACTAGCGAATCCGAGCAGTACTTC CATSDTGTSESEQYF
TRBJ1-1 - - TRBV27 TGTGCCAGCAGTTTTGGAGCTGAAGCTTTCTTT CASSFGAEAFF
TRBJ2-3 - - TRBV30 TGTGCCTGGAGTTTCTACACAGATACGCAGTATTTT CAWSFYTDTQYF
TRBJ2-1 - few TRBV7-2 TGTGCCAGCAGCTTAGCAGGAACGGGCTCCTACAATGAGCAGTTCTTC CASSLAGTGSYNEQFF
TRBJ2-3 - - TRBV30 TGTGCCTGGAGTGGTCTGGGGAGAAGGTCAGATACGCAGTATTTT CAWSGLGRRSDTQYF
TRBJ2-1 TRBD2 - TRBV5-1 TGCGCCAGCGGGCTACTAGCGGGCACCGATGAGCAGTTCTTC CASGLLAGTDEQFF
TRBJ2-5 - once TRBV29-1 TGCAGCGCCAAACTGTCGACTGGTCCGCAGGAAACCCAGTACTTC CSAKLSTGPQETQYF
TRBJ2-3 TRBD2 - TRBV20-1 TGCAGTGCTGCCGGACTAGGGGACTATGGAGATACGCAGTATTTT CSAAGLGDYGDTQYF
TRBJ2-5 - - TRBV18 TGTGCCAGCTCACCAGCGGCGGAGACCCAGTACTTC CASSPAAETQYF
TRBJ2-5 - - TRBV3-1 TGTGCCAGCAGCCAAGGGGCCGGTGGAAAGACCCAGTACTTC CASSQGAGGKTQYF